These T cell receptor beta chains were read from a single sample in a study of shared clonotypes between healthy human individuals. Clones were sequenced by immunoSEQ multiplex PCR, and TCRdb holds only the in-frame ones, with some missing. The table lists a few hundred thousand clones, around 86% of them singletons. The specimen sequenced was memory CD8+ T cells sorted from blood. All receptors derive from a man aged 18 to 35 in good health. CDR3s include the opening cysteine and the closing phenylalanine or tryptophan.

V gene	J gene	CDR3 protein
TRBV9	TRBJ2-2	CASSSSNGLAGTGELFF
TRBV5-1	TRBJ2-7	CASSWGGASGASYEQYF
TRBV2	TRBJ2-3	CASSLAGGTDTQYF
TRBV5-6	TRBJ2-7	CASSFQEGTSYEQYF
TRBV4-1	TRBJ1-1	CATSGTVAEAFF
TRBV7-9	TRBJ1-4	CASTNRVLDEKLFF
TRBV5-4	TRBJ2-1	CASSLGFGAGHEQFF
TRBV27	TRBJ1-3	CASSFSGTLGNTIYF
TRBV10-3	TRBJ2-2	CAVTGDPGTGELFF
TRBV7-9	TRBJ2-7	CASSLMTGLHEQYF
TRBV2	TRBJ2-6	CASSEVNSGANVLTF
TRBV4-3	TRBJ2-7	CASSQDWADEQYF
TRBV25-1	TRBJ2-5	CASSEKGIQETQYF
TRBV7-9	TRBJ1-2	CASSSNRGLGYTF
TRBV5-1	TRBJ2-5	CASSLFWGRETQYF
TRBV28	TRBJ2-5	CASAELAEFQETQYF
TRBV7-2	TRBJ2-7	CASINPDREHEQYF
TRBV27	TRBJ1-5	CASSYRVGGSGQPQHF
TRBV10-3	TRBJ2-1	CAISDQGPYNEQFF
TRBV7-9	TRBJ1-1	CASSPPWEGNTEAFF
TRBV7-2	TRBJ2-7	CASSRNPGSYEQYF
TRBV5-4	TRBJ2-7	CASSLGQGLSYEQYF
TRBV2	TRBJ2-2	CASGPGLDHTGELFF